The 17 T cell receptor beta chains listed next were all sequenced from one sample in a study of siplizumab effects on memory and regulatory T cells. Clones were sequenced by immunoSEQ multiplex PCR, and TCRdb holds only the in-frame ones, with some missing. The repertoire includes 45,000 to 60,000 clones, about 88% of them detected once, and under 0.35% sits in the top ten. The specimen was naive CD8+ T cells sorted from blood. The receptors were gathered from a human donor in good health.

The genes are TRBV18 and TRBJ2-7; weak D call: TRBD2 (7 bases). V lost 4 bases and J 1 base, leaving 14 bases between the germline ends. Germline V gene lookup returns CDR1 KGHSH and CDR2 LQKENI. The CDR3 is 15 amino acids. CDR3: CASSQGRGWSYEQYF. In DNA, the CDR3 is TGTGCCAGCTCACAAGGGAGGGGGTGGTCCTACGAGCAGTACTTC.

The V gene is TRBV4-2, the J gene TRBJ2-2; a possible D gene is TRBD2 (6 bases). CDR1 and CDR2 (germline): LGHNA, YNFKEQ. The CDR3 runs to 16 residues. Trimming pared 2 bases from V and 1 base from J, leaving 11 bases between. CDR3 in DNA: TGTGCCAGCAGCCAATCGGAGGGAGAGAACACCGGGGAGCTGTTTTTT. This sequence encodes CASSQSEGENTGELFF.

V and J are TRBV11-3 and TRBJ2-1, with D possibly being TRBD2 (5 bases). V lost 0 bases and J 10 bases, leaving 10 bases between the germline ends. This CDR3 comprises 13 residues. CDR1 is SGHNT and CDR2 is YENEEA in the germline V gene. In DNA form, the CDR3 reads TGTGCCAGCAGCTTAGATCCTGGCGGGGAGCAGTTCTTC. As protein: CASSLDPGGEQFF.

This rearrangement joins TRBV7-8 to TRBJ2-3, with 8 positions matching TRBD1. Germline V CDR1 and CDR2: SGHVS, FQNEAQ. The CDR3 spans 16 residues. V gave up 5 bases and J gave up 2 bases; unmatched junction bases: 9. This chain's CDR3 is CASSKPRDRSTDTQYF. The CDR3 DNA reads TGTGCCAGCAGCAAACCCCGGGACAGGTCCACAGATACGCAGTATTTT.

This chain links TRBV4-1 with TRBJ1-2, with a possible D match to TRBD1 (5 bases). Trimming took 2 bases from V and 7 from J, leaving 11 bases between them. The CDR3 spans 13 residues. The germline V gene has CDR1 MGHRA and CDR2 YSYEKL. CDR3 nucleotides: TGCGCCAGCAGCCAAAGGGGTTACGGTGGCTACACCTTC. This codes for CASSQRGYGGYTF.

CDR3 sequence: CASSGGFAYEQYF. The CDR3 DNA is TGTGCCAGCAGCGGCGGGTTTGCTTACGAGCAGTACTTC. The chain has TRBV7-9 and TRBJ2-7; the D gene is possibly TRBD2 (5 bases). Germline values: CDR1 SEHNR, CDR2 FQNEAQ (reference sequence). The CDR3 sequence is 13 residues long. V was trimmed by 5 bases and J by 4 bases, leaving 12 bases between them. Variable domain in full (rest from reference TRBV7-9 and TRBJ2-7): DTGVSQNPRHKITKRGQNVTFRCDPISEHNRLYWYRQTLGQGPEFLTYFQNEAQLEKSRLLSDRFSAERPKGSFSTLEIQRTEQGDSAMYLCASSGGFAYEQYFGPGTRLTVT.

The V gene is TRBV5-5, the J gene TRBJ2-1; 7 positions agree with TRBD1. After removal of 4 bases from V and 1 base from J, the junction contained 2 bases not matched to a gene. CDR1 SGHKS and CDR2 YYEKEE come from the germline V gene (reference sequence). This CDR3 is 14 amino acids long. CDR3 in amino acids: CASSPTGSYNEQFF. CDR3 in DNA: TGTGCCAGCAGCCCGACAGGGTCCTACAATGAGCAGTTCTTC.

The chain is built from TRBV30 and TRBJ2-2, with D tentatively TRBD2 (6 bases). Germline assignment: CDR1 GTSNPN and CDR2 SVGIG (reference sequence). The CDR3 length is 14 residues. V lost 2 bases, J lost 2 bases, and 9 bases lay in between. CDR3 coding DNA: TGTGCCTGGAGTACTAGCTATAACACCGGGGAGCTGTTTTTT. Protein: CAWSTSYNTGELFF.

The chain uses TRBV27 and TRBJ2-1; 11 bases line up with TRBD2. Germline V lookup: CDR1 MNHEY, CDR2 SMNVEV (reference sequence). The V and J ends lost 5 bases and 9 bases, in that order; junction bases with no gene match: 9. This CDR3 is 15 amino acids long. CDR3 protein: CASSPLAGVLGEQFF. The CDR3 DNA reads as TGTGCCAGCAGTCCACTAGCGGGGGTCTTGGGTGAGCAGTTCTTC.

This sequence joins TRBV4-2 and TRBJ2-1, with D perhaps TRBD2 (5 bases). Trimming took off 4 bases at V and 8 bases at J, with 24 bases between the two ends. Germline CDR1 reads LGHNA; CDR2 reads YNFKEQ. The length of the CDR3 is 17 residues. CDR3: CASSPPLEERKSDEQFF. The CDR3 DNA reads as TGTGCCAGCAGCCCACCGCTGGAGGAGCGTAAGTCAGATGAGCAGTTCTTC.

The chain carries TRBV4-1 and TRBJ1-2; 7 bases are a match to TRBD1. Germline V gene sequence: CDR1 MGHRA, CDR2 YSYEKL. With V trimmed by 0 bases and J by 1 base, 5 bases remained unmatched. The CDR3 contains 16 residues. CDR3 in DNA: TGCGCCAGCAGCCAAGATAGGGCAGGGGGTAACTATGGCTACACCTTC. Protein product: CASSQDRAGGNYGYTF.

The chain links TRBV6-1 to TRBJ2-7; a possible D gene is TRBD2 (5 bases). The CDR3 extends over 11 amino acids. Germline values: CDR1 MNHNS, CDR2 SASEGT. With 6 bases removed from V and 7 bases from J, the gap between germline ends came to 10 bases. The CDR3 DNA reads TGTGCCAGCAGCCATACGGGGGAGCAGTACTTC. Encoded protein: CASSHTGEQYF.

This chain uses TRBV19 with TRBJ1-1, with D uncertain. Trimming took off 5 bases at V and 0 bases at J, with 7 bases between the two ends. This CDR3 comprises 13 residues. In germline, CDR1 is LNHDA, CDR2 SQIVND (reference sequence). The CDR3 loop reads CASSFLMNTEAFF. In DNA, the CDR3 is TGTGCCAGTAGTTTCCTTATGAACACTGAAGCTTTCTTT.

The V call is TRBV29-1, the J call TRBJ2-2, with D uncertain. The V and J ends lost 2 bases and 6 bases respectively, with 4 bases between them. Germline V gene sequence: CDR1 SQVTM, CDR2 ANQGSEA. This CDR3 has 11 residues. The CDR3 here is CSVEFSGELFF. The CDR3 nucleotides read TGCAGCGTTGAATTTTCCGGGGAGCTGTTTTTT.

J is TRBJ2-7 and V is TRBV7-9; D unclear. Trimming pared 0 bases from V and 2 bases from J, leaving 11 bases between. Germline values: CDR1 SEHNR, CDR2 FQNEAQ (reference sequence). This CDR3 has 15 residues. The CDR3 loop reads CASSLAGRSTYEQYF. CDR3 coding DNA: TGTGCCAGCAGCTTAGCAGGCAGGTCGACCTACGAGCAGTACTTC.

The rearrangement joins TRBV10-1 to TRBJ2-5; TRBD2 is a possible D gene (5 bases). V lost 3 bases, J lost 4 bases, and 6 bases lay in between. In germline, CDR1 is WNHNN, CDR2 SYGVQD (reference sequence). CDR3 length equals 12 residues. The CDR3 bases are TGCGCCAGCAGTGAAGAGGGAGAGACCCAGTACTTC. It is translated as CASSEEGETQYF.

The rearrangement joins TRBV27 to TRBJ2-3; TRBD1 might be the D (6 bases). Per the germline V gene, CDR1 is MNHEY and CDR2 is SMNVEV (reference sequence). CDR3 length: 12 residues. V gave up 5 bases and J gave up 9 bases, with 12 bases separating them. The chain's CDR3 is CASSLSGVTQYF. Here the CDR3 DNA reads TGTGCCAGCAGTCTGTCAGGGGTAACGCAGTATTTT.